The present TCR beta chain was sequenced within a study of cytomegalovirus exposure and HLA in healthy donors. Overall study context: The platform used for the 100 to 150 validation repertoires matched that of the approximately 670 first-cohort repertoires, a later analysis reported.

As to this clone: Its matching antigen is unknown.

The J segment lost 2 bases and the V segment lost 7 bases, leaving 18 bases of the junction unmatched. The CDR3 extends over 18 amino acids. From germline, CDR1 is WSHSY and CDR2 SAAADI. The repertoire was sequenced with immunoSEQ multiplex PCR; TCRdb's copy has only in-frame clones and lacks some. The top ten hold about 1.3% of the sample, which has under 100,000 clones, 95% to 96% seen once. General study findings and limits: Researchers catalogued roughly 170 TCR beta chains as cytomegalovirus-associated. In vitro data verified a few CMV-associated chains as specific for CMV antigens. According to a later analysis, TCR clusters from the first cohort tended to co-occur in the roughly 120 validation repertoires.

This sequence was found in a woman aged 18-30 years in good health and CMV-seronegative. The chain uses TRBV10-2 and TRBJ2-3; 7 positions match TRBD1. Material for sequencing was PBMCs. The CDR3 coding sequence is TGCGCCAGCAAGGGGGTCGGTAGGACAGGTATTTTCACAGATACGCAGTATTTT. It encodes CASKGVGRTGIFTDTQYF.